The entry below describes one T cell receptor (beta chain). Method: immunoSEQ multiplex PCR; TCRdb's copy keeps in-frame clones and lacks some. The sample lists approximately 170,000 clones; roughly 89% were seen once. The V gene's germline CDR1 is MNHEY and CDR2 SVGEGT. The length of the CDR3 is 16 residues. Unmatched junction bases numbered 2, after V lost 6 bases and J lost 1 base. This sample was included in a study of control samples from healthy donors and cancer patients. The chain recombines TRBV6-2 or TRBV6-3 with TRBJ2-2, with TRBD2 matching over 13 bases. Specimen: blood. The TCR originated in a woman between 45 and 65 years old in good health. As DNA, the CDR3 is TGTGCCAGCAGCCGGACTAGCGGGGGGAACACCGGGGAGCTGTTTTTT. This translates into CASSRTSGGNTGELFF.